The text below deals with one T cell receptor beta chain. Its matching antigen is unknown. The CDR3 covers 13 residues. TCRdb's table, derived via immunoSEQ multiplex PCR, lists solely in-frame clones and lacks some. Among 120,000 or so clones, around 87% were seen once, and the ten largest hold 10%. This specimen comes from a study of T cell responses to AZD1222 COVID-19 vaccine. General study results and limits: Donor demographics were predominantly white British with a female majority; clonal diversity may be underestimated. Spike-specific TCR breadth and depth both grew after two AZD1222 doses. Recipients of AZD1222 seropositive at baseline numbered only 5 or 6. As reported, nearly half of all spike-specific TCRs target variant regions that are unmutated.

This clonotype originated in an adult in good health. This chain joins TRBV12-1 and TRBJ2-1. TRBV12-1 is recorded as a pseudogene. The input for sequencing was peripheral blood, taken on day 0 of AZD1222 vaccination. CDR3 sequence: CASSSGTADEQFF. The CDR3 DNA reads as TGTGCCAGCAGCTCCGGGACCGCGGATGAGCAGTTCTTC.